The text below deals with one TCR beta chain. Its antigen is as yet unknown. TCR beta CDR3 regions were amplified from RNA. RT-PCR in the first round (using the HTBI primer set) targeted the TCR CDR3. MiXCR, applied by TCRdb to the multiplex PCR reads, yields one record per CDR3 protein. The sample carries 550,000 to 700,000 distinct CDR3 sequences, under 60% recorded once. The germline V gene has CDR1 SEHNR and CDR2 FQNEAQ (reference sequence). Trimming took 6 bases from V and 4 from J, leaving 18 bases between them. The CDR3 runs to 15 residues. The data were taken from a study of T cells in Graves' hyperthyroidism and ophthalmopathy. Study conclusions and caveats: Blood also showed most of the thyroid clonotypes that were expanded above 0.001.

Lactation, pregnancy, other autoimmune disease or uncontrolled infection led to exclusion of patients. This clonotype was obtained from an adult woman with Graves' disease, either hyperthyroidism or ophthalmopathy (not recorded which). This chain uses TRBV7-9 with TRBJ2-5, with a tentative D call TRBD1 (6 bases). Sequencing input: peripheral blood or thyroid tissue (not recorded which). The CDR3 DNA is TGTGCCAGCAGTCCAGGACTCAGGGGAGCAGAGACCCAGTACTTC. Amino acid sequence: CASSPGLRGAETQYF.